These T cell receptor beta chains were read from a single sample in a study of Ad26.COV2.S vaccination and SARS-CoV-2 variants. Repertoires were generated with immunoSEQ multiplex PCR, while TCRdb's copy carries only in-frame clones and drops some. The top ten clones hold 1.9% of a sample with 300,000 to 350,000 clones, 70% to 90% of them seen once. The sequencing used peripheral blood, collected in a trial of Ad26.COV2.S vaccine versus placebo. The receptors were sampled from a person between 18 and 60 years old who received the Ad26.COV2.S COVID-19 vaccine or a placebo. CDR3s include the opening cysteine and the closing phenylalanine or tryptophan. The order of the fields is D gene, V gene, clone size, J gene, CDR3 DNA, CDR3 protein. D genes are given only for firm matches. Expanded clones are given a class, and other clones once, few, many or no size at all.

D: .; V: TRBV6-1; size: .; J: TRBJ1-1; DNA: TGTGCCAGCAGTGATACGCCTCTAACGGCCACTGAAGCTTTCTTT; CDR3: CASSDTPLTATEAFF
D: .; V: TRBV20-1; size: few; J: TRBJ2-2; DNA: TGCAGTGCTAGTCCAATTTTTTACACCGGGGAGCTGTTTTTT; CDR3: CSASPIFYTGELFF
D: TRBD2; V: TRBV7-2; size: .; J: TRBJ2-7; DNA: TGTGCCAGCAGCTTAGTTACCCGGGGGGTACTCTACGAGCAGTACTTC; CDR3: CASSLVTRGVLYEQYF
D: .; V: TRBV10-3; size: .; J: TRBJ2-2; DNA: TGTGCCATCAGGGCCCGGGCTCCAAACACCGGGGAGCTGTTTTTT; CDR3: CAIRARAPNTGELFF
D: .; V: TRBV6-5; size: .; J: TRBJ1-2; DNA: TGTGCCAGCAGTTTCGACAGCCACTATGGCTACACCTTC; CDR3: CASSFDSHYGYTF
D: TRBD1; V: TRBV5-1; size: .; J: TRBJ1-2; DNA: TGCGCCAGCAGCTTGGTAGACAGGGCGAGTGGCTACACCTTC; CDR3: CASSLVDRASGYTF
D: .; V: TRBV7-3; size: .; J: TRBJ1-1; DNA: TGTGCCAGCAGCCGAGGACAGTTCATGAACACTGAAGCTTTCTTT; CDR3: CASSRGQFMNTEAFF
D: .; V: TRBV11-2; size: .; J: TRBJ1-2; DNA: TGTGCCAGCAGTCCCGACACTCACTATGGCTACACCTTC; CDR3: CASSPDTHYGYTF
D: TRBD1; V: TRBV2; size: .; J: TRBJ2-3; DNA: TGTGCCAGCAGAGGGACAGCCGCAGATACGCAGTATTTT; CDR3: CASRGTAADTQYF
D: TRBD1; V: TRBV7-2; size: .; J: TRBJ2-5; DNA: TGTGCCAGCAGCTTAGCGGGAAGACAGGGGGAGACCCAGTACTTC; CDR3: CASSLAGRQGETQYF
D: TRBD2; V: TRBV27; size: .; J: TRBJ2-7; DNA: TGTGCCAGCAGTCCGATCCCGCCGGGACTAGCGGGGGGGCTGGTGGGCTACGAGCAGTACTTC; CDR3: CASSPIPPGLAGGLVGYEQYF
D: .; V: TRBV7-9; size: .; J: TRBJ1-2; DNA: TGTGCCAGCAGCTTAGGGATTGATGGCTACACCTTC; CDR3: CASSLGIDGYTF
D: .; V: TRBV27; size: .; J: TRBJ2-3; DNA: TGTGCCAGCAGACCGTCTTTCTTCACAGATACGCAGTATTTT; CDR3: CASRPSFFTDTQYF
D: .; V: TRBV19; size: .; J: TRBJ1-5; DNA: TGTGCCAGTAGTATGGGCAGGATGGATCAGCCCCAGCATTTT; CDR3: CASSMGRMDQPQHF
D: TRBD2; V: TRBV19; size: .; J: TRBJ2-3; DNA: TGTGCCAGTAGTATGAGACTAGCGGGGGGCGTTACAGATACGCAGTATTTT; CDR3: CASSMRLAGGVTDTQYF
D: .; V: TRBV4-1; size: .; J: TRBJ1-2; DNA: TGCGCCAGCAGCCAAGGTGGGAAGTCTAACTATGGCTACACCTTC; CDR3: CASSQGGKSNYGYTF
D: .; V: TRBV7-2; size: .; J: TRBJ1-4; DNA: TGTGCCAGCAGCCCAGGCTCCACTAATGAAAAACTGTTTTTT; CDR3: CASSPGSTNEKLFF
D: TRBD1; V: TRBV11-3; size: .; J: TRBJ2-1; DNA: TGTGCCAGCAGCCAAGAAACAGGGGTCTACAATGAGCAGTTCTTC; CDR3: CASSQETGVYNEQFF
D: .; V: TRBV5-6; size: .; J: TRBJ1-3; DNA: TGTGCCAGCAGCCCCGGGCCGTTCTCTGGAAACACCATATATTTT; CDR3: CASSPGPFSGNTIYF
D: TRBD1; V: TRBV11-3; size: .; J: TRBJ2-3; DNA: TGTGCCAGCAGCCGGACAGGGGTCACAGATACGCAGTATTTT; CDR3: CASSRTGVTDTQYF
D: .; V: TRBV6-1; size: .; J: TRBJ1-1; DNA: TGTGCCAGCAGTGAATCCCAGCGGATGGGCGCTTTCTTT; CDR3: CASSESQRMGAFF
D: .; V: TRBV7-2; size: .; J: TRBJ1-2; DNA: TGTGCCAGTAGCTTATACCTTCAAGGCTACACCTTC; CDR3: CASSLYLQGYTF
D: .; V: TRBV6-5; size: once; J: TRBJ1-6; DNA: TGTGCCAGCAGTTACTCCCGGGATCCAAATTCACCCCTCCACTTT; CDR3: CASSYSRDPNSPLHF
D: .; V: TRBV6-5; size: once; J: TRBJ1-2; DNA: TGTGCCAGCAGTTACTCGATTGGGGTATTAAACTATGGCTACACCTTC; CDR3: CASSYSIGVLNYGYTF
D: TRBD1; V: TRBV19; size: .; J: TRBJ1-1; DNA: TGTGCCAGTAGTAAATGGGACAGGGGGGTGAACACTGAAGCTTTCTTT; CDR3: CASSKWDRGVNTEAFF
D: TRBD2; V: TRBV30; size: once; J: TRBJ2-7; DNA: TGTGCCTGGAGTGTCGGGGGACTAGCCTACGAGCAGTACTTC; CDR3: CAWSVGGLAYEQYF
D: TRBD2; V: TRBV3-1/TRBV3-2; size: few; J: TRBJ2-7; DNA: TGTGCCAGCAGCCAAGGTCTAGCGGGGACCTACGAGCAGTACTTC; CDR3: CASSQGLAGTYEQYF
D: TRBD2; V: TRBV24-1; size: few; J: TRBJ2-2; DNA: TGTGCCACCAGCGATGGACTAGCGGACTCCGGGGAGCTGTTTTTT; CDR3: CATSDGLADSGELFF
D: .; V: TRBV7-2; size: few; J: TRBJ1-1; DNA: TGTGCCAGCAGCTCGGACAGAGTGAACACTGAAGCTTTCTTT; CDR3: CASSSDRVNTEAFF
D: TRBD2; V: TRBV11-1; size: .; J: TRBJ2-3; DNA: TGTGCCAGCAGCATTAGCGGGGGTGGAGATACGCAGTATTTT; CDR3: CASSISGGGDTQYF
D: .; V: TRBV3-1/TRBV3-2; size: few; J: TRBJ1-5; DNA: TGTGCCAGCAGCCAAGATATGCCAGGTAGCAATCAGCCCCAGCATTTT; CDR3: CASSQDMPGSNQPQHF
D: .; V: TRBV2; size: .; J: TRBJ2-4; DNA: TGTGCCAGCGGAGGACGTATCCGCGCCAAAAACATTCAGTACTTC; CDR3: CASGGRIRAKNIQYF
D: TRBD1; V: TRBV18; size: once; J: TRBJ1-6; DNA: TGTGCCAGCTCAAGGACAGGATCCTTTAATTCACCCCTCCACTTT; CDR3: CASSRTGSFNSPLHF
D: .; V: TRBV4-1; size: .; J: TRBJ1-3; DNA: TGCGCCAGCAGCCTCCGTATTGGTGGAAACACCATATATTTT; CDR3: CASSLRIGGNTIYF
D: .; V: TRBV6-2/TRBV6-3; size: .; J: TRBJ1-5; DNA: TGTGCCAGCAGTTACTCGATTGCTGATTATCAGCCCCAGCATTTT; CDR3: CASSYSIADYQPQHF
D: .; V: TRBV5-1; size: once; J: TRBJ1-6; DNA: TGCGCCAGCAGCTTGGGGATAATTAATTCACCCCTCCACTTT; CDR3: CASSLGIINSPLHF
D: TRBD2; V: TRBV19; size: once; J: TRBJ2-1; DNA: TGTGCCAGTAGTACGGGACTAGCGGGCGTATACAATGAGCAGTTCTTC; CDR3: CASSTGLAGVYNEQFF
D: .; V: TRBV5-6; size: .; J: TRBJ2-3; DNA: TGTGCCAGCAGCCTATTCCGGGGTAGTTCACACACAGATACGCAGTATTTT; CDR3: CASSLFRGSSHTDTQYF
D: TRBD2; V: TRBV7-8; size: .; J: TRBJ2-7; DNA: TGTGCCAGCAGCTTCGGGGGGGGCCCAGTATTAGGGGAGCAGTACTTC; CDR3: CASSFGGGPVLGEQYF
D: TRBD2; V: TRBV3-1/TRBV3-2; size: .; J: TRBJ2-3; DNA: TGTGCCAGCAGCCTCCGACTAGCGGGGCAATACACAGATACGCAGTATTTT; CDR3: CASSLRLAGQYTDTQYF
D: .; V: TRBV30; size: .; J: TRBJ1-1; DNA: TGTGCCTGGAGCGACCCCAGGGGAGGGAGCACTGAAGCTTTCTTT; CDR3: CAWSDPRGGSTEAFF
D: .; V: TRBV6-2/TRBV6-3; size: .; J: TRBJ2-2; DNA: TGTGCCAGCAGCGGACTATTGGGGGAGCTGTTTTTT; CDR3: CASSGLLGELFF
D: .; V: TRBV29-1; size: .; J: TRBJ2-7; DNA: TGCAGCGTTGATAATGGGGGCGAGCAGTACTTC; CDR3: CSVDNGGEQYF
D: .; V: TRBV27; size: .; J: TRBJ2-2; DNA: TGTGCCAGCAGTTTATCCGGGGGACGGAACACCGGGGAGCTGTTTTTT; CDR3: CASSLSGGRNTGELFF
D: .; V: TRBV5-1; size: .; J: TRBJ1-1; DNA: TGCGCCAGCAGCTTGGGAGGGGTGAACACTGAAGCTTTCTTT; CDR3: CASSLGGVNTEAFF
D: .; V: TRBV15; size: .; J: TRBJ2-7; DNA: TGTGCCACCAGCAGAGATTCGCAGAGGGGAAACTACGAGCAGTACTTC; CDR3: CATSRDSQRGNYEQYF
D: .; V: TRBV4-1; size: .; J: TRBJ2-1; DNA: TGCGCCAGCAGCCATTCTAGGTCTATCTATGAGCAGTTCTTC; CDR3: CASSHSRSIYEQFF
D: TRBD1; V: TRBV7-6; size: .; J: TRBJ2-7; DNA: TGTGCCAGCAGCTTAGGCGGACAGGGCTCCAACGAGCAGTACTTC; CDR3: CASSLGGQGSNEQYF
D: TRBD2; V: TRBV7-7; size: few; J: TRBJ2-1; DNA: TGTGCCAGCAGCTCAACTAGCGGGGGCTGGGATGAGCAGTTCTTC; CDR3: CASSSTSGGWDEQFF
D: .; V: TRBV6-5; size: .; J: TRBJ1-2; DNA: TGTGCCAGCAGTTACTCGCAAGGGCAGGGCTATGGCTACACCTTC; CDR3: CASSYSQGQGYGYTF
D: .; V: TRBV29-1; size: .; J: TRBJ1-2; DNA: TGCAGCGTTGCGGGAGCAGGTCCGTCAACTAACTATGGCTACACCTTC; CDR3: CSVAGAGPSTNYGYTF
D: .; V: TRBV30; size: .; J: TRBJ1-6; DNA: TGTGCCTGGAGCTTCGGGGGGAGCTCCTATAATTCACCCCTCCACTTT; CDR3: CAWSFGGSSYNSPLHF
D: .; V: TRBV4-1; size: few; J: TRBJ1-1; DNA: TGCGCCAGCAGCCAGACGACAGCCATGAACACTGAAGCTTTCTTT; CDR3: CASSQTTAMNTEAFF
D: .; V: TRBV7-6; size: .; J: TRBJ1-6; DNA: TGTGCCAGCAGCGCCAACTCCGGGCCCGTTTCACCCCTCCACTTT; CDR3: CASSANSGPVSPLHF
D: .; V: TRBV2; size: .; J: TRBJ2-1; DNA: TGTGCCAGCAGGGCGACCAGGAGGGGTGGCAATGAGCAGTTCTTC; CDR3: CASRATRRGGNEQFF
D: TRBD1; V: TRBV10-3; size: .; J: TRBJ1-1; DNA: TGTGCCATCAGTTGGACAGGGTGGACCACTGAAGCTTTCTTT; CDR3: CAISWTGWTTEAFF
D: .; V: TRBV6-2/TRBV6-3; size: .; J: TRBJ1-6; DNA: TGTGCCAGCAGTTTGACCCAATCCTATAATTCACCCCTCCACTTT; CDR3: CASSLTQSYNSPLHF
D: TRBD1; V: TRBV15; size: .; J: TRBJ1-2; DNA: TGTGCCACCAGCAGAGGGAGGGACAGGGCCTATGGCTACACCTTC; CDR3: CATSRGRDRAYGYTF
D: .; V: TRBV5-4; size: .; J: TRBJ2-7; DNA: TGTGCCAGCAGCTTGGGAAGGGACAATCTTTTCTACGAGCAGTACTTC; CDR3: CASSLGRDNLFYEQYF
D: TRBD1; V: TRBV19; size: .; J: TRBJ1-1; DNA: TGTGCCAGTAGATCTACAGGGGGCACTGAAGCTTTCTTT; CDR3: CASRSTGGTEAFF